This T cell receptor beta chain was retrieved from a study of blood T cell repertoires in COVID-19. Study as a whole: Sources were T cells, B-cell-depleted T cells, or PBMCs; the material itself was cDNA or gDNA.

Clones were sequenced by immunoSEQ multiplex PCR, and TCRdb holds only the in-frame ones, with some missing. The sample lists 150,000 to 200,000 clones, 81% occurring once. The V segment lost 4 bases and the J segment 4 bases; nucleotides outside the gene matches: 6. The CDR3 runs to 16 residues. Germline-derived CDR1 and CDR2 are LGHNA and YSLEER. The clonotype comes from a woman older than 75 with COVID-19, enrolled during active disease. The specimen was peripheral blood. This chain connects TRBV4-3 to TRBJ1-4, with TRBD1 identical over 10 bases. The CDR3 loop reads CASSPGQGPFNEKLFF. The CDR3 DNA reads TGCGCCAGCAGCCCGGGACAGGGGCCCTTTAATGAAAAACTGTTTTTT.